The rows below give T cell receptor beta chains drawn from one sample of a study of cytomegalovirus exposure and HLA in healthy donors. The repertoire was sequenced with immunoSEQ multiplex PCR; TCRdb's copy has only in-frame clones and lacks some. The sample yields about 120,000 clones, under 85% seen once. Sequencing was carried out using PBMCs. The receptors were sampled from a woman aged 50 to 60 in good health and CMV-seropositive. Both conserved end residues are part of each CDR3. Clone size is not always given. Where it is, it says once, few, many or a class for expanded clones.

CDR3 length	J gene	V gene	clone size	CDR3 protein
17	TRBJ2-6	TRBV4-3	.	CASSQTGSIAGANVLTF
14	TRBJ1-2	TRBV5-1	.	CASSLATGNYGYTF
16	TRBJ1-1	TRBV7-9	few	CASSPWGQGSYSEAFF
15	TRBJ1-6	TRBV13	.	CASSLGTGALSPLHF
16	TRBJ1-6	TRBV11-3	.	CASSLVPAGTNSPLHF
12	TRBJ2-1	TRBV7-2	.	CASSFLGQGTFF
15	TRBJ1-2	TRBV15	once	CATSRLGQEAYGYTF
15	TRBJ2-1	TRBV5-1	once	CASSLVQGGSDEQFF
14	TRBJ1-3	TRBV19	.	CASRRGSSGNTIYF
16	TRBJ2-1	TRBV4-2	.	CASSQTSGGFYNEQFF
13	TRBJ2-7	TRBV11-3	.	CASSWPRGPEQYF
15	TRBJ1-2	TRBV27	.	CASTPFPDSPYGYTF
13	TRBJ2-5	TRBV18	.	CASSLADQETQYF
15	TRBJ2-7	TRBV11-2	.	CASSLDLGLSYEQYF
14	TRBJ1-2	TRBV28	.	CASSLGQQIYGYTF
10	TRBJ1-4	TRBV30	.	CAWSGEGLFF
16	TRBJ2-7	TRBV5-4	.	CASSQKTSGGTYEQYF